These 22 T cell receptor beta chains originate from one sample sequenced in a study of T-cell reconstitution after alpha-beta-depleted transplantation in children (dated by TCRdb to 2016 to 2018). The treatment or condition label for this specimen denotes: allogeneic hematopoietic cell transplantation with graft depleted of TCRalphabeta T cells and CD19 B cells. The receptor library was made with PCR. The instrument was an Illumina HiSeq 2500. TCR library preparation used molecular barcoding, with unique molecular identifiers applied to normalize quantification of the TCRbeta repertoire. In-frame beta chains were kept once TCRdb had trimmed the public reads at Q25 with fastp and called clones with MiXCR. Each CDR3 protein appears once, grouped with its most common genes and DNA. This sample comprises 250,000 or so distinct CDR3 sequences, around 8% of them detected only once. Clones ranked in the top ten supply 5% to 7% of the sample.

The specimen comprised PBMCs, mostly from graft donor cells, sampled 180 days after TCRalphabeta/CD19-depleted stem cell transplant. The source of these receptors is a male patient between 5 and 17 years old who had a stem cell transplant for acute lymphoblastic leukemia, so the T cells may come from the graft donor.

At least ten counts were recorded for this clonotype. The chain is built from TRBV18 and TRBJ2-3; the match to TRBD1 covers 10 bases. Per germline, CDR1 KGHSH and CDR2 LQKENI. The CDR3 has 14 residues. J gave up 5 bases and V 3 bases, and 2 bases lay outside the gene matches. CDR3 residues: CASSPGQGGDTQYF. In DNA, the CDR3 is TGTGCCAGCTCACCCGGACAGGGGGGAGATACGCAGTATTTT.

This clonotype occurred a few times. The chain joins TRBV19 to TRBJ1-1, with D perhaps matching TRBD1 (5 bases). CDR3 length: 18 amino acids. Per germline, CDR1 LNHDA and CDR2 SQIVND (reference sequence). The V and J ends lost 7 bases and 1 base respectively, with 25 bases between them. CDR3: CASTLWAGNFITNTEAFF. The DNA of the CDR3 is TGTGCCAGTACCTTGTGGGCAGGGAATTTTATTACGAACACTGAAGCTTTCTTT. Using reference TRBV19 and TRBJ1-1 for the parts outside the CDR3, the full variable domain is DGGITQSPKYLFRKEGQNVTLSCEQNLNHDAMYWYRQDPGQGLRLIYYSQIVNDFQKGDIAEGYSVSREKKESFPLTVTSAQKNPTAFYLCASTLWAGNFITNTEAFFGQGTRLTVV.

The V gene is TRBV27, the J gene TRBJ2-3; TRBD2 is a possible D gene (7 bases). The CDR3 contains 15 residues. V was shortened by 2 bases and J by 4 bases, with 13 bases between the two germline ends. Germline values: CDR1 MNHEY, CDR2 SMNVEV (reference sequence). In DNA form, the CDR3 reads TGTGCCAGCAGTTTAACGGGGGGCCGCCCAGATACGCAGTATTTT. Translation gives CASSLTGGRPDTQYF.

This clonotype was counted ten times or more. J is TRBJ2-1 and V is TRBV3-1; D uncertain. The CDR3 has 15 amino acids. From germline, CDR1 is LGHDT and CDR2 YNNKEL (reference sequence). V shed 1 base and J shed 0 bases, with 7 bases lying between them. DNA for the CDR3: TGTGCCAGCAGCCAAGTTCTGAGCTCCTACAATGAGCAGTTCTTC. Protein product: CASSQVLSSYNEQFF.

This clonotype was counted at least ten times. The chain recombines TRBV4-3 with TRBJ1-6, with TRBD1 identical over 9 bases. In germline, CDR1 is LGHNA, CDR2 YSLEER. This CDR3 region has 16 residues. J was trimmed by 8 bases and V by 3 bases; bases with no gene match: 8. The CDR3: CASSQAPGQGDSPLHF. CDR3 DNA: TGCGCCAGCAGCCAGGCGCCGGGACAGGGTGATTCACCCCTCCACTTT.

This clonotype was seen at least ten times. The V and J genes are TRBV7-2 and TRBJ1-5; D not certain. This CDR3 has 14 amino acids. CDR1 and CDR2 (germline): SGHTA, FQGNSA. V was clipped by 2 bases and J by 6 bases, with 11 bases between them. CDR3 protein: CASSLRSGVQPQHF. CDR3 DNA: TGTGCCAGCAGCTTACGGTCTGGGGTTCAGCCCCAGCATTTT.

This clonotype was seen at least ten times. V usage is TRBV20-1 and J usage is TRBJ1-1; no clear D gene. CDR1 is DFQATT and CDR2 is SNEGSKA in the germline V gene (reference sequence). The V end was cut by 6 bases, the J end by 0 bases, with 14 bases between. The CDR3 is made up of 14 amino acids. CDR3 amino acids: CSATRQPMNTEAFF. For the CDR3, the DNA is TGCAGTGCCACGAGGCAGCCCATGAACACTGAAGCTTTCTTT.

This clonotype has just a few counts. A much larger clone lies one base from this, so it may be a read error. CDR3 amino acids: CASSPRQTQYF. CDR3 DNA: TGTGCCAGCAGCCCCCGACAGACTCAGTACTTC. This sequence joins TRBV28 and TRBJ2-4, with D perhaps TRBD1 (5 bases). Germline CDR1 MDHEN, CDR2 SYDVKM. Deletions cut 6 bases from V and 12 bases from J, with 12 bases between. The length of the CDR3 is 11 residues.

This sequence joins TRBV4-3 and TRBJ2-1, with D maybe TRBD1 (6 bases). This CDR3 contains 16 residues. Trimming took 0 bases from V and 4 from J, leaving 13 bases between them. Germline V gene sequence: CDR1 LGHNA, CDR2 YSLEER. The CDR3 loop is CASSQDIGQLYNEQFF. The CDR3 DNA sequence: TGCGCCAGCAGCCAAGATATCGGACAGTTATACAATGAGCAGTTCTTC.

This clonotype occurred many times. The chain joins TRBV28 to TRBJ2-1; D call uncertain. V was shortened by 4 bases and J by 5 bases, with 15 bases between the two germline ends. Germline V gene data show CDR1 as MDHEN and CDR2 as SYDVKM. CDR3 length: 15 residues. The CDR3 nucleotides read TGTGCCAGCAGTTCCAGCGAGAGATGGGACAATGAGCAGTTCTTC. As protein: CASSSSERWDNEQFF.

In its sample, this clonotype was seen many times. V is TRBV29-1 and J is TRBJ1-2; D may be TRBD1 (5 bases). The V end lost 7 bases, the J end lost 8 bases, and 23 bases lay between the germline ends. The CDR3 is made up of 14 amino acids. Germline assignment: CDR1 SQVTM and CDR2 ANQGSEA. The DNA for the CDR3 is TGCAGCGCCATACCATTACTAAATTGGGGGGGCTACACCTTC. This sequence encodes CSAIPLLNWGGYTF.

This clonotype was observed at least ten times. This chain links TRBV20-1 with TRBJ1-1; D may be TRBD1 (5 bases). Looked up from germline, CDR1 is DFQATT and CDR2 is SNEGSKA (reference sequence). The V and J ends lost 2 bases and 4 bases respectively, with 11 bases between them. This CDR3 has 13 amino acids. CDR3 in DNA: TGCAGTGCTAGACGGGGGTTGGGCACTGAAGCTTTCTTT. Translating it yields CSARRGLGTEAFF.

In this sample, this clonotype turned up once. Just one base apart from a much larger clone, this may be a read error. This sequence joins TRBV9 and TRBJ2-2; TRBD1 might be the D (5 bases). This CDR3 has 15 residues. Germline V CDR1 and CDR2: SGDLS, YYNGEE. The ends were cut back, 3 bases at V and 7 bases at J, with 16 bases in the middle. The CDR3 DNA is TGTGCCAGCAGCGGACCGGCAGGGTGGTTCGGGGAGCTGTTTTTT. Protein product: CASSGPAGWFGELFF. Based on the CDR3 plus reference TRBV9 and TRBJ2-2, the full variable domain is DSGVTQTPKHLITATGQRVTLRCSPRSGDLSVYWYQQSLDQGLQFLIQYYNGEERAKGNILERFSAQQFPDLHSELNLSSLELGDSALYFCASSGPAGWFGELFFGEGSRLTVL.

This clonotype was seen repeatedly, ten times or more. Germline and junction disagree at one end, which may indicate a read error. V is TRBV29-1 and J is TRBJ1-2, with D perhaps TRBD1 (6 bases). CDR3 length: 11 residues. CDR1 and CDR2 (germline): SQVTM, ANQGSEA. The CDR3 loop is CSGEGGFGYTF. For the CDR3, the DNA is TGCAGCGGTGAAGGGGGGTTTGGCTACACCTTC.

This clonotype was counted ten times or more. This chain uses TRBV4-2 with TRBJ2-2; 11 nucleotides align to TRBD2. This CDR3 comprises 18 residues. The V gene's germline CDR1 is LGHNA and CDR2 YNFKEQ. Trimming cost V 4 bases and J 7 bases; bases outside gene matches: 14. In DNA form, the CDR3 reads TGTGCCAGCAGCCCTCAAGGAGGAACTAGCGGGGGAGGCGGGGAGCTGTTTTTT. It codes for CASSPQGGTSGGGGELFF.

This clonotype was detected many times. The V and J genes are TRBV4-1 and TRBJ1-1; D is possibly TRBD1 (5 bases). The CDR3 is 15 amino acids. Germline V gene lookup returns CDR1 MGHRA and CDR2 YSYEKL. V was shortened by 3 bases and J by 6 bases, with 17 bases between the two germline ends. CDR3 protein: CASSHTGPFVAEAFF. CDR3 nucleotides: TGCGCCAGCAGCCATACGGGGCCTTTTGTGGCTGAAGCTTTCTTT.

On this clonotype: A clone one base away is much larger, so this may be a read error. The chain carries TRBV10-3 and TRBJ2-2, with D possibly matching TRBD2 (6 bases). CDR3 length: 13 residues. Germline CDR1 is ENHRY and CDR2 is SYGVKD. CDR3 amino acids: CAISESGGGELLF. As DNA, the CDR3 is TGTGCCATCAGTGAGTCCGGCGGCGGGGAGCTGCTTTTT.

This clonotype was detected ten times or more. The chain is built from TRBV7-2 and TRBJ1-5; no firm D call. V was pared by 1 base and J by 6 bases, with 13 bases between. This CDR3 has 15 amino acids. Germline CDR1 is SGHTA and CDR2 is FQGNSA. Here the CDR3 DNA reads TGTGCCAGCAGCTTAGTTGGGTCAGTCGGTCAGCCCCAGCATTTT. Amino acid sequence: CASSLVGSVGQPQHF.

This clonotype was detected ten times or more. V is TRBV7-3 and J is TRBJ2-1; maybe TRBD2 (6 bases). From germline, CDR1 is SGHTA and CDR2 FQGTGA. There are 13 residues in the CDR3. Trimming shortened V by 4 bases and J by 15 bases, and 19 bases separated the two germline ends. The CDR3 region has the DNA TGTGCCAGCAGCTCCGGGAGCCCCCAGAGATTGTTCTTC. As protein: CASSSGSPQRLFF. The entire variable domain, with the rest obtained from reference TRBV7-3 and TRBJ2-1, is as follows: GAGVSQTPSNKVTEKGKYVELRCDPISGHTALYWYRQSLGQGPEFLIYFQGTGAADDSGLPNDRFFAVRPEGSVSTLKIQRTERGDSAVYLCASSSGSPQRLFFGPGTRLTVL.

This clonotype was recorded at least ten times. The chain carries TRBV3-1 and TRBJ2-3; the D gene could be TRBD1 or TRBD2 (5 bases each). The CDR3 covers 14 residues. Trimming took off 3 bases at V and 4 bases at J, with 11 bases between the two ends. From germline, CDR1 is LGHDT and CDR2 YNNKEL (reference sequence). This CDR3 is CASSQFWDADTQYF. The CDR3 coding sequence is TGTGCCAGCAGCCAGTTTTGGGACGCAGATACGCAGTATTTT.

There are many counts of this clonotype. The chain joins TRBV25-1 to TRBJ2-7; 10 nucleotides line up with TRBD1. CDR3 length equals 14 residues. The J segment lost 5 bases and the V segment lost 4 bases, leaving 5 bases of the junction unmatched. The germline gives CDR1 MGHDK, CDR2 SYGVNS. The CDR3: CASSVSGQGHEQYF. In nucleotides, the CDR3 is TGTGCCAGCAGTGTCTCGGGACAGGGGCACGAGCAGTACTTC.

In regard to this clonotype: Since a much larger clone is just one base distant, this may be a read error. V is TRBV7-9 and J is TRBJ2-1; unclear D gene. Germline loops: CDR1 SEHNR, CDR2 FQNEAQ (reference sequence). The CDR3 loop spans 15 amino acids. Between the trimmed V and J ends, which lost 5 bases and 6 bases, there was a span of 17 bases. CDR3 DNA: TGTGCCAGCAGCCCCCGATCCTCAACATGCAATGAGCAGTTCTTC. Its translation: CASSPRSSTCNEQFF.